This entry lists 22 T cell receptor beta chains sequenced from one sample in a study of T cell responses to AZD1222 COVID-19 vaccine. Measured with immunoSEQ multiplex PCR; TCRdb has only the in-frame clones, and not every one. The profile shows 100,000 to 150,000 clones, approximately 87% of them singletons. The input for sequencing was peripheral blood, taken on day 0 of AZD1222 vaccination. The receptors were gathered from an adult in good health.

In its sample, this clone was seen once. The same CDR3 can be traced to other DNA sequences in this sample. The rearrangement joins TRBV27 to TRBJ1-2; a possible D gene is TRBD1 (5 bases). The V gene lost 0 bases and the J gene lost 4 bases, with 6 bases spanning the gap. There are 13 residues in the CDR3. Per the germline V gene, CDR1 is MNHEY and CDR2 is SMNVEV (reference sequence). The CDR3 sequence: CASSLSGGYGYTF. The DNA of the CDR3 is TGTGCCAGCAGTTTATCGGGGGGCTATGGCTACACCTTC.

V gene TRBV30 combines with J gene TRBJ1-5, with 10 positions matching TRBD1. The CDR3 is 14 amino acids. V dropped 5 bases and J dropped 5; count of bases not matched to a gene: 6. Germline CDR1 reads GTSNPN; CDR2 reads SVGIG (reference sequence). The CDR3 DNA follows: TGTGCCTGGGCTGGACAGGGGGGGTATCAGCCCCAGCATTTT. This translates into CAWAGQGGYQPQHF.

V usage is TRBV7-3 and J usage is TRBJ2-1, with D uncertain. The CDR3 is 13 amino acids. Germline values: CDR1 SGHTA, CDR2 FQGTGA. V lost 0 bases and J lost 1, with 1 base in between. CDR3 amino acids: CASSLTSYNEQFF. The CDR3 DNA reads as TGTGCCAGCAGCTTAACGTCCTACAATGAGCAGTTCTTC.

The chain uses TRBV5-1 and TRBJ1-1; D gene unclear. This CDR3 region has 13 residues. Trimming stripped 4 bases from V and 1 base from J, with 8 bases between. The V gene's germline CDR1 is SGHRS and CDR2 YFSETQ. The CDR3 DNA sequence: TGCGCCAGCAGCCCTGGTCAGAACACTGAAGCTTTCTTT. This encodes CASSPGQNTEAFF.

This clone was counted a few times. This chain connects TRBV5-4 to TRBJ2-3, with 7 bases matching TRBD2. The germline V gene encodes CDR1 SGHNT and CDR2 YYREEE (reference sequence). Unmatched junction bases numbered 6, after V lost 4 bases and J lost 1 base. The length of the CDR3 is 15 residues. For the CDR3, the DNA is TGTGCCAGCAGCCGGAGCGGGATTCGCACAGATACGCAGTATTTT. Protein sequence: CASSRSGIRTDTQYF.

This rearrangement joins TRBV10-1 to TRBJ1-5; D uncertain. Trimming took off 6 bases at V and 4 bases at J, with 10 bases between the two ends. Germline values: CDR1 WNHNN, CDR2 SYGVQD (reference sequence). CDR3 length: 13 amino acids. The CDR3 DNA reads TGCGCCAGCAGCGACACGCGAAATCAGCCCCAGCATTTT. Its translation is CASSDTRNQPQHF.

This chain uses TRBV28 with TRBJ2-7, with D tentatively TRBD1 (7 bases). Trimming took off 4 bases at V and 5 bases at J, with 18 bases between the two ends. Germline CDR1 reads MDHEN; CDR2 reads SYDVKM. The CDR3 contains 15 residues. The CDR3 nucleotides read TGTGCCAGCAGTTCTCGGACAGGAGGGGGTCACGAGCAGTACTTC. Protein: CASSSRTGGGHEQYF. Full variable domain (missing parts from reference TRBV28 and TRBJ2-7): DVKVTQSSRYLVKRTGEKVFLECVQDMDHENMFWYRQDPGLGLRLIYFSYDVKMKEKGDIPEGYSVSREKKERFSLILESASTNQTSMYLCASSSRTGGGHEQYFGPGTRLTVT.

The genes are TRBV2 and TRBJ2-1, with 10 bases lining up with TRBD1. The germline V gene has CDR1 SNHLY and CDR2 FYNNEI. The J segment lost 2 bases and the V segment lost 4 bases, leaving 11 bases of the junction unmatched. The CDR3 loop spans 18 amino acids. The CDR3 nucleotides read TGTGCCAGCAGTGCCCGAAGAGCGGGACAGGGGACCTACAATGAGCAGTTCTTC. It encodes CASSARRAGQGTYNEQFF.

This sequence joins TRBV6-1 and TRBJ1-5; possible D gene TRBD1, 5 bases. The CDR3 extends over 11 amino acids. V shed 0 bases and J shed 12 bases, with 6 bases lying between them. The V gene's germline CDR1 is MNHNS and CDR2 SASEGT. Written as DNA, the CDR3 is TGTGCCAGCAGTGAAGCCAGGGACCAGCATTTT. Translated, it gives CASSEARDQHF.

The chain is built from TRBV9 and TRBJ2-7; D is unresolved. This CDR3 has 15 residues. V was shortened by 6 bases and J by 3 bases, with 19 bases between the two germline ends. CDR1 is SGDLS and CDR2 is YYNGEE in the germline V gene. CDR3 in amino acids: CASTPHGASNYEQYF. CDR3 bases: TGTGCCAGCACTCCCCATGGCGCTTCCAACTACGAGCAGTACTTC.

The CDR3 DNA sequence: TGTGCCAGTACCGCGGGATACGCTGAAGCTTTCTTT. Its protein product is CASTAGYAEAFF. The rearrangement joins TRBV19 to TRBJ1-1; unclear D gene. The CDR3 sequence is 12 residues long. The V end was cut by 7 bases, the J end by 6 bases, with 12 bases between. Looked up from germline, CDR1 is LNHDA and CDR2 is SQIVND (reference sequence).

The genes are TRBV3-1 (or the pseudogene TRBV3-2) and TRBJ2-7; TRBD1 is a possible D gene (5 bases). Trimming stripped 0 bases from V and 1 base from J, with 10 bases between. The CDR3 covers 15 residues. CDR1 and CDR2 from the germline V gene are LGHDT and YNNKEL (reference sequence). Here the CDR3 DNA reads TGTGCCAGCAGCCAAGATGGGGCCCCGTCCTACGAGCAGTACTTC. Amino acids: CASSQDGAPSYEQYF.

This rearrangement joins TRBV21-1 to TRBJ2-7; the tabulated D call, TRBD1, remains unverified against the DNA. TRBV21-1 is termed a pseudogene. The CDR3 length is 14 residues. This CDR3 reads CASSKDTIYYEQYF. The CDR3 coding sequence is TGTGCCAGCAGCAAGGACACGATCTACTACGAGCAGTACTTC.

V is TRBV6-5 and J is TRBJ1-1; TRBD1 might be the D (5 bases). The CDR3 is made up of 14 amino acids. V was pared by 8 bases and J by 3 bases, with 16 bases between. Germline assignment: CDR1 MNHEY and CDR2 SVGAGI. The CDR3 DNA is TGTGCCAGCCGTTGGGGGTCCGGGGACACTGAAGCTTTCTTT. Amino acid sequence: CASRWGSGDTEAFF.

V and J are TRBV7-9 and TRBJ1-3; D remains ambiguous. CDR3 length: 14 amino acids. V gave up 3 bases and J gave up 4 bases, with 10 bases separating them. Germline CDR1 and CDR2: SEHNR and FQNEAQ (reference sequence). The chain's CDR3 is CASSLDGGGNTIYF. CDR3 DNA sequence: TGTGCCAGCAGCTTGGACGGCGGGGGAAACACCATATATTTT.

This chain joins TRBV28 and TRBJ2-7; 8 nucleotides agree with TRBD1. V shed 6 bases and J 1 base; nucleotides not matched to a gene: 8. Germline CDR1 is MDHEN and CDR2 is SYDVKM. This CDR3 contains 15 residues. The CDR3 spells CASRSGQGGSYEQYF. The CDR3 DNA is TGTGCCAGCAGATCCGGACAGGGTGGATCCTACGAGCAGTACTTC.

J is TRBJ1-2 and V is TRBV12-3 or TRBV12-4; no clear D gene. Trimming pared 6 bases from V and 4 bases from J, leaving 6 bases between. This CDR3 is built from 11 residues. The CDR3 DNA follows: TGTGCCAGCAGGCAGGTCTATGGCTACACCTTC. It yields the protein CASRQVYGYTF.

The CDR3 here is CSVVVQMNTEAFF. The CDR3 region has the DNA TGCAGCGTTGTTGTACAGATGAACACTGAAGCTTTCTTT. The chain combines TRBV29-1 with TRBJ1-1, with D unclear. Germline values: CDR1 SQVTM, CDR2 ANQGSEA. The CDR3 runs to 13 residues. The V end was cut by 4 bases, the J end by 0 bases, with 9 bases between.

The chain has TRBV19 and TRBJ1-2; weak D call: TRBD1 (5 bases). CDR3 length: 16 amino acids. Trimming stripped 0 bases from V and 3 bases from J, with 14 bases between. Germline V gene data show CDR1 as LNHDA and CDR2 as SQIVND (reference sequence). The CDR3 protein is CASSIDWGVVDYGYTF. CDR3 in DNA: TGTGCCAGTAGTATAGATTGGGGGGTTGTCGACTATGGCTACACCTTC.

V is TRBV9 and J is TRBJ2-7; D might be TRBD2 (5 bases). This CDR3 has 14 amino acids. Trimming pared 0 bases from V and 2 bases from J, leaving 9 bases between. CDR1 and CDR2 (germline): SGDLS, YYNGEE. The CDR3: CASSVAVGAYEQYF. The CDR3 region has the DNA TGTGCCAGCAGCGTAGCGGTGGGAGCCTACGAGCAGTACTTC. The full variable domain, completed using reference TRBV9 and TRBJ2-7, is DSGVTQTPKHLITATGQRVTLRCSPRSGDLSVYWYQQSLDQGLQFLIQYYNGEERAKGNILERFSAQQFPDLHSELNLSSLELGDSALYFCASSVAVGAYEQYFGPGTRLTVT.

This clone was picked up a small number of times. J is TRBJ2-3 and V is TRBV19; 8 bases line up with TRBD2. Germline CDR1 is LNHDA and CDR2 is SQIVND (reference sequence). CDR3 length: 15 residues. J lost 4 bases, V lost 5 bases, and 8 bases had no gene match. CDR3 amino acids: CASSRGGGGADTQYF. CDR3 in DNA: TGTGCCAGTAGTCGGGGGGGCGGAGGTGCAGATACGCAGTATTTT. Full variable domain (missing parts from reference TRBV19 and TRBJ2-3): DGGITQSPKYLFRKEGQNVTLSCEQNLNHDAMYWYRQDPGQGLRLIYYSQIVNDFQKGDIAEGYSVSREKKESFPLTVTSAQKNPTAFYLCASSRGGGGADTQYFGPGTRLTVL.

By frequency in the sample, this clone is medium-sized. V is TRBV12-5 and J is TRBJ1-5; 10 bases are a match to TRBD1. With V trimmed by 6 bases and J by 7 bases, 18 bases remained unmatched. The V gene's germline CDR1 is LGHNT and CDR2 FRNRAP. The CDR3 sequence is 18 residues long. CDR3 in amino acids: CASGRSWGQGFGGQPQHF. The DNA for the CDR3 is TGTGCTAGTGGCCGTTCTTGGGGACAGGGGTTCGGAGGACAGCCCCAGCATTTT.